Sequencing of this T cell receptor beta chain was carried out in a study of blood T cell repertoires in COVID-19. Study summary: COVID-19 samples, acute and convalescent, were from the United States, Italy and Spain. T cells, B-cell-depleted T cells, or PBMCs provided the cDNA or gDNA that served as material.

Original processing methods: Amplifying reference gene primers gave estimates of nucleated cell counts. The repertoire was sequenced with immunoSEQ multiplex PCR; TCRdb's copy has only in-frame clones and lacks some. From that table come the V and J calls and clone size; the DNA was used to work out D and trimming. The profile shows about 250,000 clones, approximately 89% of them singletons. The CDR3 consists of 13 residues. V was pared by 3 bases and J by 10 bases, with 13 bases between. Germline assignment: CDR1 LGHNA and CDR2 YSLEER. This receptor was identified in a woman aged 40 to 50 who had recovered from COVID-19. Sequencing used peripheral blood. This chain connects TRBV4-3 to TRBJ2-1; D may be TRBD1 (7 bases). The CDR3 region is CASSQKSGGEQFF. The CDR3 DNA is TGCGCCAGCAGCCAGAAGTCAGGGGGGGAGCAGTTCTTC.